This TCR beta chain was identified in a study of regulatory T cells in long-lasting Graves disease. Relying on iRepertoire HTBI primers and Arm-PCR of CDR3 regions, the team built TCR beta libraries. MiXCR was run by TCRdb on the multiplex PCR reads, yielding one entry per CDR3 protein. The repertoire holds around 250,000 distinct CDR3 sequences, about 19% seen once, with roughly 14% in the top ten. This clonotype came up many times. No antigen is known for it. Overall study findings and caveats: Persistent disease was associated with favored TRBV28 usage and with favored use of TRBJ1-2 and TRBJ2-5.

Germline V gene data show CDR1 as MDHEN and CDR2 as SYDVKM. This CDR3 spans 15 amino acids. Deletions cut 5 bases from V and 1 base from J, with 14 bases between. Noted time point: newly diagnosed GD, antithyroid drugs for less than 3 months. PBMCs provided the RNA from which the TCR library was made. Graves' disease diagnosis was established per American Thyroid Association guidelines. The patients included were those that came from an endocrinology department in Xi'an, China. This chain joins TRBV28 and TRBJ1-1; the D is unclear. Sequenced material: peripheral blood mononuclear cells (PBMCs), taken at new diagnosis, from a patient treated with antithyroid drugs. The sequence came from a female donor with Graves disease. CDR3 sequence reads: CASSISLAANTEAFF. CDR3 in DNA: TGTGCCAGCAGTATTTCCCTGGCCGCGAACACTGAAGCTTTCTTT.